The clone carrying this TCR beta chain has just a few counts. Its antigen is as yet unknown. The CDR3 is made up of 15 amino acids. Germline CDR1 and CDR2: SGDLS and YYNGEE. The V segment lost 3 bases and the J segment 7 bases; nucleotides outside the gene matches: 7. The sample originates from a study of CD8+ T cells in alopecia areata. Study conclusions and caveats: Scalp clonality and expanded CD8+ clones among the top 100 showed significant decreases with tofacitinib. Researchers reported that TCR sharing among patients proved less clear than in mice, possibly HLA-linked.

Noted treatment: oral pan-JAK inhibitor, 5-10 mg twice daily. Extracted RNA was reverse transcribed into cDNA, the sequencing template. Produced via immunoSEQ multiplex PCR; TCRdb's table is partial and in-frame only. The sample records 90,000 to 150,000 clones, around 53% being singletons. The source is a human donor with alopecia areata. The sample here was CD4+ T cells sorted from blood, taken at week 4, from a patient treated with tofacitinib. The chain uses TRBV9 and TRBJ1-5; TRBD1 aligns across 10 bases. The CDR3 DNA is TGTGCCAGCAGCGCTGGGGACAGGGGTAGACAGCCCCAGCATTTT. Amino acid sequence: CASSAGDRGRQPQHF.